These T cell receptor beta chains were read from a single sample in a study of cytomegalovirus exposure and HLA in healthy donors. Clones were read by immunoSEQ multiplex PCR, and TCRdb kept only the in-frame ones, dropping some. The profile shows 100,000 to 150,000 clones, about 8.6% of them singletons. Sequenced: PBMCs. Receptors were obtained from a woman between 35 and 50 years old in good health and CMV-seropositive. CDR3s include the opening cysteine and the closing phenylalanine or tryptophan. The D gene is left open where the match is weak. A row's size may be missing; if present it is once, few, many or a size class.

TRBJ2-1,few,.,TRBV21-1,TGTGCCAGCAGCAAAGCCCGGGGTGGTGAGCAGTTCTTC,CASSKARGGEQFF
TRBJ2-7,.,.,TRBV5-1,TGCGCCAGCAACCTGGGCGGCAGGGGTTCCGAGCAGTACTTC,CASNLGGRGSEQYF
TRBJ1-1,.,.,TRBV18,TGTGCCAGCTCACCGTTCCAGGGCAGGAACACTGAAGCTTTCTTT,CASSPFQGRNTEAFF
TRBJ2-7,.,TRBD1,TRBV19,TGTGCCAGTAGTTTTGGACAGGGCGACGAGCAGTACTTC,CASSFGQGDEQYF
TRBJ2-1,.,TRBD1,TRBV10-3,TGTGCCGTCCGACAGGGGACGTACAATGAGCAGTTCTTC,CAVRQGTYNEQFF
TRBJ2-7,.,.,TRBV5-1,TGCGCCAGCAGCTCGAACCGGTGGGGGCGGGCGGACGAGCAGTACTTC,CASSSNRWGRADEQYF
TRBJ1-5,few,.,TRBV7-9,TGTGCCAGCAGCTCGGACAGTAGCAATCAGCCCCAGCATTTT,CASSSDSSNQPQHF
TRBJ1-4,medium-sized,.,TRBV29-1,TGCAGCGTCGCCCCACGGACAGATGAAAAACTGTTTTTT,CSVAPRTDEKLFF
TRBJ1-5,few,.,TRBV19,TGTGCCAGTAGGGAAGGGGATCAGCCCCAGCATTTT,CASREGDQPQHF
TRBJ2-7,few,.,TRBV14,TGTGCCAGCAGCCTCTCCCCAGAGCGTTTAAACGAGCAGTACTTC,CASSLSPERLNEQYF
TRBJ2-7,.,.,TRBV11-2,TGTGCCAGCAGCTTAGATCTCCGACAGCTCTCCTACGAGCAGTACTTC,CASSLDLRQLSYEQYF
TRBJ1-1,few,.,TRBV27,TGTGCCAGCAGTAGGACATTCTCCGGCACTGAAGCTTTCTTT,CASSRTFSGTEAFF
TRBJ1-5,.,TRBD1,TRBV28,TGTGCCAGCAGTTTAGTTGGACAGGGCAGCAATCAGCCCCAGCATTTT,CASSLVGQGSNQPQHF
TRBJ1-2,.,.,TRBV19,TGTGCCAGTAGTTCGGGGGGATCTAACTATGGCTACACCTTC,CASSSGGSNYGYTF
TRBJ1-2,.,.,TRBV6-5,TGTGCCAGCAGACTGGGGAGTGGCTACACCTTC,CASRLGSGYTF
TRBJ1-1,few,TRBD1,TRBV10-1,TGCGCCAGCAGTGGAGACAGGGGGCCGGGCCTGAACACTGAAGCTTTCTTT,CASSGDRGPGLNTEAFF
TRBJ2-7,few,.,TRBV6-5,TGTGCCAGCAGACGATCCTCCCGGGACAAATACGAGCAGTACTTC,CASRRSSRDKYEQYF
TRBJ1-1,.,TRBD1,TRBV6-5,TGTGCCAGCAGTCCGGGACAGGGGTGGGCTTTCTTT,CASSPGQGWAFF
TRBJ1-5,.,TRBD1,TRBV7-2,TGTGCCAGCAGCTTAATTTCAGGGGGCCATCAGCCCCAGCATTTT,CASSLISGGHQPQHF
TRBJ1-4,.,.,TRBV2,TGTGCCAGCAGTGGGGACTTGAATGAAAAACTGTTTTTT,CASSGDLNEKLFF
TRBJ1-2,.,.,TRBV19,TGTGCCAGTAGTAAAAATTTTTACTCGGTCGAGAACTATGGCTACACCTTC,CASSKNFYSVENYGYTF
TRBJ1-4,few,.,TRBV19,TGTGCCAGTAGTAATTCTGAGGGCTTCGCAACTAATGAAAAACTGTTTTTT,CASSNSEGFATNEKLFF
TRBJ2-2,few,TRBD1,TRBV5-1,TGCGCCAGCAGCTTGGTGACAGGGGTCACCGGGGAGCTGTTTTTT,CASSLVTGVTGELFF
TRBJ2-7,.,.,TRBV2,TGTGCCAGCGGACTGGCTCCAGAGCCCTACGAGCAGTACTTC,CASGLAPEPYEQYF
TRBJ2-5,few,.,TRBV19,TGTGCCAGTAGTATAGGGGCTGGGCCTTCCCAAGAGACCCAGTACTTC,CASSIGAGPSQETQYF
TRBJ2-1,few,.,TRBV19,TGTGCCAGTAGCAAAGCGAACAATGAGCAGTTCTTC,CASSKANNEQFF
TRBJ1-5,few,.,TRBV15,TGTGCCACCAGCAGTGAAGGGGCGGCCGAACAGCCCCAGCATTTT,CATSSEGAAEQPQHF
TRBJ2-7,.,TRBD1,TRBV2,TGTGCCAGCAGTCCCGGGACAGGGAACTACGAGCAGTACTTC,CASSPGTGNYEQYF
TRBJ2-1,few,TRBD2,TRBV2,TGTGCCAGCAGTAAAACTAGCGGGGGTTACAATGAGCAGTTCTTC,CASSKTSGGYNEQFF
TRBJ1-5,.,.,TRBV19,TGTGCCAGTAGTTGGGTTGGGGCGAGCAATCAGCCCCAGCATTTT,CASSWVGASNQPQHF
TRBJ1-2,.,.,TRBV28,TGTGCCAGCAGCTTTACGGAGAGGGGCTACACCTTC,CASSFTERGYTF
TRBJ1-1,.,TRBD1,TRBV11-2,TGTGCCAGCAGGACAGGGATGAACACTGAAGCTTTCTTT,CASRTGMNTEAFF
TRBJ2-5,few,TRBD2,TRBV28,TGTGCCAGCAGTTTTGCGGGGGGCTTCCAAGAGACCCAGTACTTC,CASSFAGGFQETQYF
TRBJ1-1,.,.,TRBV9,TGTGCCAGCAGCGTAGGACAGCTGAACCCTGAAGCTTTCTTT,CASSVGQLNPEAFF
TRBJ1-1,few,TRBD1,TRBV11-2,TGTGCCAGCAGGACCGGGACAGGTGGCCTGGGGAGGACTGAAGCTTTCTTT,CASRTGTGGLGRTEAFF
TRBJ2-7,.,TRBD2,TRBV7-3,TGTGCCAGCAGCCCAGTAGCGGGGGGATTCTACGAGCAGTACTTC,CASSPVAGGFYEQYF